The 16 T cell receptor beta chains in this list originate from one sample, sequenced in a study of vaccination effects on CD4 cells after COVID-19. Following 10 days of culture, CD4+ T cells were isolated. Here immunoSEQ multiplex PCR was the method, and the copy in TCRdb shows in-frame clones only, minus some. The table records around 30,000 clones, 70% of them present only once. Antigens for these TCRs are unknown. The starting material was CD4+ T cells from PBMCs cultured without peptide, obtained before COVID-19 vaccination. These receptors originate from a human donor who received a COVID-19 vaccine.

The chain employs TRBV3-1 (or the pseudogene TRBV3-2) and TRBJ1-2; 11 nucleotides align to TRBD1. CDR1 and CDR2 from the germline V gene are LGHDT and YNNKEL (reference sequence). V lost 3 bases, J lost 7 bases, and 4 bases stayed unmatched. The CDR3 sequence is 14 residues long. The CDR3 sequence: CASSQDRGHGGYTF. As DNA, the CDR3 is TGTGCCAGCAGCCAGGACAGGGGGCATGGTGGCTACACCTTC.

This clone has just a few counts. The genes are TRBV5-1 and TRBJ2-1; D gene unclear. The V end was cut by 0 bases, the J end by 7 bases, with 8 bases between. Germline CDR1 and CDR2: SGHRS and YFSETQ. The CDR3 runs to 13 residues. CDR3 sequence: CASSLEGWNEQFF. The CDR3, as DNA: TGCGCCAGCAGCTTGGAGGGATGGAATGAGCAGTTCTTC.

This chain joins TRBV10-1 and TRBJ2-3; 7 nucleotides match TRBD2. The V and J ends lost 8 bases and 9 bases, in that order; junction bases with no gene match: 5. This CDR3 has 11 residues. Germline V gene sequence: CDR1 WNHNN, CDR2 SYGVQD (reference sequence). CDR3 protein: CASGQAGTQYF. The CDR3 DNA sequence: TGCGCCAGCGGGCAAGCGGGGACGCAGTATTTT.

The V gene is TRBV10-3, the J gene TRBJ1-1; TRBD1 aligns across 7 bases. The trim removed 3 bases at V and 2 bases at J, leaving 18 bases unmatched. Germline CDR1 is ENHRY and CDR2 is SYGVKD. The CDR3 loop spans 19 amino acids. Written as DNA, the CDR3 is TGTGCCATCAGTGAAAAGGAACCGGGGGACAGCTGGGTCAACACTGAAGCTTTCTTT. Translation: CAISEKEPGDSWVNTEAFF.

The chain links TRBV24-1 to TRBJ1-2, with D possibly being TRBD1 (6 bases). Trimming shortened V by 2 bases and J by 6 bases, and 12 bases separated the two germline ends. The CDR3 totals 14 residues. Germline CDR1 reads KGHDR; CDR2 reads SFDVKD. DNA of the CDR3: TGTGCCACCAGTGATTCCACAGGGTACGATGGCTACACCTTC. It codes for CATSDSTGYDGYTF.

This clone was picked up a small number of times. CDR3 sequence: CASSETWRTEAFF. The CDR3 DNA is TGTGCCAGCAGTGAGACCTGGAGGACCGAAGCTTTCTTT. This chain joins TRBV25-1 and TRBJ1-1; no firm D call. Trimming cost V 3 bases and J 8 bases, with 13 bases left between them. Per the germline V gene, CDR1 is MGHDK and CDR2 is SYGVNS. CDR3 length equals 13 residues.

The CDR3 protein is CASSLFRVEPSGYTF. DNA of the CDR3: TGTGCCAGCAGCTTATTTAGGGTCGAGCCGTCTGGCTACACCTTC. V gene TRBV7-8 combines with J gene TRBJ1-2; D not certain. This CDR3 is built from 15 residues. Trimming took off 2 bases at V and 7 bases at J, with 17 bases between the two ends. CDR1 and CDR2 from the germline V gene are SGHVS and FQNEAQ.

The sample holds a few counts of this clone. The gene calls are TRBV2 and TRBJ1-5; TRBD1 is a possible D gene (5 bases). V shed 4 bases and J shed 11 bases, with 18 bases lying between them. Germline CDR1 is SNHLY and CDR2 is FYNNEI. CDR3 length equals 14 residues. The CDR3 DNA is TGTGCCAGCAGTGTGCGACAGTCCGGGTGGACCCAGCATTTT. Translated, it gives CASSVRQSGWTQHF.

This clone was found a few times. V and J are TRBV13 and TRBJ2-2, with D possibly TRBD2 on 6 matching bases. CDR1 and CDR2 from the germline V gene are PRHDT and FYEKMQ (reference sequence). Trimming took 6 bases from V and 6 from J, leaving 20 bases between them. The length of the CDR3 is 16 residues. The CDR3 DNA reads TGTGCCAGCAGACAACTAAGCGGGTGGGAAGCCGGGGAGCTGTTTTTT. This translates into CASRQLSGWEAGELFF.

V is TRBV9 and J is TRBJ1-3, with a weak D call TRBD1 (5 bases). V was pared by 0 bases and J by 0 bases, with 13 bases between. The CDR3 totals 17 residues. The germline V gene encodes CDR1 SGDLS and CDR2 YYNGEE. Here the CDR3 DNA reads TGTGCCAGCAGCGTAGCTAAATCGAGGGGCTCTGGAAACACCATATATTTT. Amino acids: CASSVAKSRGSGNTIYF.

The V gene is TRBV3-1 (or the pseudogene TRBV3-2), the J gene TRBJ2-3, with TRBD2 matching over 8 bases. The germline CDR1 and CDR2 sequences are LGHDT and YNNKEL (reference sequence). The CDR3 length is 17 residues. The V and J ends lost 2 bases and 1 base, in that order; junction bases with no gene match: 8. For the CDR3, the DNA is TGTGCCAGCAGCCAACTGTTAGCGGGGTTAGGCACAGATACGCAGTATTTT. This translates into CASSQLLAGLGTDTQYF.

The rearrangement joins TRBV5-4 to TRBJ2-3; 9 bases match TRBD2. The CDR3 sequence is 11 residues long. After removal of 10 bases from V and 12 bases from J, the junction contained 9 bases not matched to a gene. Germline CDR1 SGHNT, CDR2 YYREEE (reference sequence). The CDR3 DNA reads as TGTGCCGCGGGGGGGACCGAAAGTCAGTATTTT. This codes for CAAGGTESQYF.

The chain has TRBV3-1 (or the pseudogene TRBV3-2) and TRBJ1-2; D is uncertain. The CDR3 runs to 13 residues. V shed 4 bases and J shed 2 bases, with 8 bases lying between them. Germline V gene sequence: CDR1 LGHDT, CDR2 YNNKEL (reference sequence). For the CDR3, the DNA is TGTGCCAGCAGCCTATTAAAGAACTATGGCTACACCTTC. Amino acid sequence: CASSLLKNYGYTF.

The V call is TRBV4-1, the J call TRBJ1-3, with a tentative D call TRBD1 (5 bases). With 4 bases removed from V and 6 bases from J, the gap between germline ends came to 16 bases. The CDR3 sequence is 15 residues long. Looked up from germline, CDR1 is MGHRA and CDR2 is YSYEKL. CDR3 sequence: CASSPSGGPINTIYF. The CDR3 region has the DNA TGCGCCAGCAGCCCTAGTGGGGGACCGATAAACACCATATATTTT.

Concerning this clone: The same CDR3 is also encoded by other DNA sequences in this sample. This chain uses TRBV3-1 (or the pseudogene TRBV3-2) with TRBJ2-5; a possible D gene is TRBD1 (6 bases). CDR3 length equals 13 residues. Trimming stripped 0 bases from V and 5 bases from J, with 7 bases between. Germline loops: CDR1 LGHDT, CDR2 YNNKEL (reference sequence). The CDR3 here is CASSQERGETQYF. The CDR3 nucleotides are TGTGCCAGCAGCCAAGAGAGGGGGGAGACCCAGTACTTC.

This chain uses TRBV4-1 with TRBJ1-2, with D possibly matching TRBD1 (5 bases). CDR1 and CDR2 from the germline V gene are MGHRA and YSYEKL. Trimming removed 4 bases at V and 5 bases at J, with 20 bases between. The CDR3 spans 16 residues. CDR3 sequence: CASSPEQEDNVYGYTF. Here the CDR3 DNA reads TGCGCCAGCAGCCCAGAGCAGGAGGACAATGTATATGGCTACACCTTC.